A single T cell receptor (beta chain) is shown here with its context. Germline V gives CDR1 MNHEY, CDR2 SMNVEV (reference sequence). This CDR3 spans 13 amino acids. Deletions cut 7 bases from V and 5 bases from J, with 11 bases between. The data belong to a study of control samples from healthy donors and cancer patients. Measured with immunoSEQ multiplex PCR; TCRdb has only the in-frame clones, and not every one. The sample lists around 110,000 clones; 85% to 90% were seen once. This receptor was identified in a woman aged 45-59 years with colorectal cancer. What was sequenced was PBMCs. The V call is TRBV27, the J call TRBJ2-2; no firm D call. The CDR3 coding sequence is TGTGCCAGCAAGACATTGGGGACCGGGGAGCTGTTTTTT. It translates to CASKTLGTGELFF.